The rows below give T cell receptor beta chains drawn from one sample of a study of OX40 agonist ivuxolimab in advanced cancers. Measured with immunoSEQ multiplex PCR; TCRdb has only the in-frame clones, and not every one. The sample holds 44,000 or so clones, around 80% seen once. Sequencing used CD4+ or CD8+ T cells sorted from blood, obtained in a trial of the OX40 agonist ivuxolimab. These TCRs come from an adult with an advanced solid tumor such as melanoma, head and neck, liver or kidney cancer. CDR3s include the opening cysteine and the closing phenylalanine or tryptophan. A D gene is named only where the DNA matches it firmly. The listing skips clone size in some rows; elsewhere it reads once, few, many or a size class.

clone_size,v_call,d_call,j_call,cdr3_nt,cdr3_aa
-,TRBV7-2,-,TRBJ1-1,TGTGCCAGCAGCTTAACACCAACGGGCACTGAAGCTTTCTTT,CASSLTPTGTEAFF
-,TRBV11-3,-,TRBJ2-7,TGTGCCAGCAGCTTGAGACCTAGTTCCTACGAGCAGTACTTC,CASSLRPSSYEQYF
once,TRBV11-3,-,TRBJ2-1,TGTGCCAGCAGCTTAGGGGCTAGCAATGAGCAGTTCTTC,CASSLGASNEQFF
few,TRBV7-6,-,TRBJ2-1,TGTGCCAGCAGTCTTAATACCTACAATGAGCAGTTCTTC,CASSLNTYNEQFF
-,TRBV11-2,-,TRBJ2-1,TGTGCCAGCAGCTTAGATTTGGGGGACCCCCCCCATGAGCAGTTCTTC,CASSLDLGDPPHEQFF
-,TRBV21-1,-,TRBJ2-7,TGTGCCAGCAGCAAAAGGGGTTGTAACCGGGACGGGACCTCCTACGAGCAGTACTTC,CASSKRGCNRDGTSYEQYF
-,TRBV10-2,-,TRBJ1-1,TGCGCCAGCACTACCCCCGCGGGGGACACTGAAGCTTTCTTT,CASTTPAGDTEAFF
-,TRBV6-6,-,TRBJ2-3,TGTGCCAGCAGTTTGACAGGATCCACAGATACGCAGTATTTT,CASSLTGSTDTQYF
once,TRBV10-3,-,TRBJ1-1,TGTGCCATCAGCGCGGGGCCCATGAACACTGAAGCTTTCTTT,CAISAGPMNTEAFF
once,TRBV4-3,-,TRBJ2-5,TGCGCCAGCAGCCTATCCTATAGGGGTCAAGAGACCCAGTACTTC,CASSLSYRGQETQYF
-,TRBV25-1,-,TRBJ2-3,TGTGCCAGCACAGCTCAGACAGATACGCAGTATTTT,CASTAQTDTQYF
-,TRBV5-4,TRBD1,TRBJ1-3,TGTGCCAGCAGTACCGGGACAGGGGTGACTGGAAACACCATATATTTT,CASSTGTGVTGNTIYF
-,TRBV21-1,-,TRBJ2-1,TGTGCCAGCAGCAAAGTCGGACAGGGTGTCCGGGACTATGACAATGAGCAGTTCTTC,CASSKVGQGVRDYDNEQFF
-,TRBV5-1,-,TRBJ1-2,TGCGCCAGCAGCCCGGACATAAGGGTCTCCAACTATGGCTACACCTTC,CASSPDIRVSNYGYTF
-,TRBV5-1,-,TRBJ1-4,TGCGCCAGCAGCTTGGCCCCTCGGGGTGGACTGGTGTTCGAACTGTTTTTT,CASSLAPRGGLVFELFF
-,TRBV4-1,TRBD2,TRBJ2-1,TGCGCCAGCAGCCAGGGACTAGCGGGAGGCCAGAATGAGCAGTTCTTC,CASSQGLAGGQNEQFF
-,TRBV11-3,TRBD1,TRBJ1-2,TGTGCCAGCAGCGCATCGACAGGGTTACATGGCTACACCTTC,CASSASTGLHGYTF
-,TRBV9,-,TRBJ2-1,TGTGCCAGCAGTCTCTCCGGGAGCACATCCAATGAGCAGTTCTTC,CASSLSGSTSNEQFF
few,TRBV11-2,TRBD2,TRBJ2-3,TGTGCCAGCAGCTTAGATCCGAGTACTAGCGGGCCGAGCACAGATACGCAGTATTTT,CASSLDPSTSGPSTDTQYF
once,TRBV29-1,-,TRBJ1-6,TGCAGCGTCGCCGCAGCAGGGGAGACCCTCCACTTT,CSVAAAGETLHF
-,TRBV7-8,-,TRBJ1-6,TGTGCCAGCAGCGACCGGGAGGGCATGAATTCACCCCTCCACTTT,CASSDREGMNSPLHF
few,TRBV2,TRBD1,TRBJ2-2,TGTGCCAGTTGGGACAGGGGGAAGGTCGGGGAGCTGTTTTTT,CASWDRGKVGELFF
once,TRBV9,-,TRBJ2-7,TGTGCCAGCAGCCCGTCCTACTCCTACGAGCAGTACTTC,CASSPSYSYEQYF
few,TRBV7-2,TRBD2,TRBJ2-7,TGTGCCAGCAGCCCCTCGGGGACTACCGGCTACGAGCAGTACTTC,CASSPSGTTGYEQYF
few,TRBV5-1,-,TRBJ2-3,TGCGCCAGCAGCTGGGGCGCTGGAGGGACGGGCACAGATACGCAGTATTTT,CASSWGAGGTGTDTQYF
-,TRBV6-5,-,TRBJ1-1,TGTGCCAGCAGTGGTCGGTCCAATACGGCTTTCTTT,CASSGRSNTAFF
-,TRBV27,TRBD1,TRBJ1-5,TGTGCCAGCAGTTTACGGCAGGGGGATCAGCCCCAGCATTTT,CASSLRQGDQPQHF
-,TRBV6-4,TRBD1,TRBJ2-1,TGTGCCAGCAGTGAAGGACAGGAGTACAATGAGCAGTTCTTC,CASSEGQEYNEQFF
-,TRBV5-1,-,TRBJ2-3,TGCGCCAGCAGCTTGGGAGAGCTTGGGGACACAGATACGCAGTATTTT,CASSLGELGDTDTQYF
-,TRBV11-2,TRBD2,TRBJ2-1,TGTGCCAGCAGCTCCGGGACTAGCGGGTTCGGGGAGCAGTTCTTC,CASSSGTSGFGEQFF
-,TRBV6-1,TRBD1,TRBJ2-7,TGTGCCAGCAGTGGTGGCAGGGGGCACTCCTACGAGCAGTACTTC,CASSGGRGHSYEQYF
-,TRBV4-1,TRBD1,TRBJ2-7,TGCGCCAGCAGCCAAGCACCGGGACAGAACTACTACGAGCAGTACTTC,CASSQAPGQNYYEQYF
-,TRBV4-1,TRBD2,TRBJ2-7,TGCGCCAGCAGCCAAGGGTCAGCGGGAGTGATCGAGCAGTACTTC,CASSQGSAGVIEQYF
-,TRBV15,-,TRBJ2-3,TGTGCCACCAGCGGGTTAATAGGCACAGATACGCAGTATTTT,CATSGLIGTDTQYF
-,TRBV6-6,TRBD1,TRBJ1-2,TGTGCCAGCAGTTACTCGCCGACAGGGGATGGCTACACCTTC,CASSYSPTGDGYTF
-,TRBV6-1,-,TRBJ1-3,TGTGCCAGCATTAGGGGAGCTGGAAACACCATATATTTT,CASIRGAGNTIYF
-,TRBV30,TRBD1,TRBJ2-2,TGTGCCTGGAGTGTACCGGGGACAGGGGACACCGGGGAGCTGTTTTTT,CAWSVPGTGDTGELFF
few,TRBV5-1,-,TRBJ2-1,TGCGCCAGCAGCGGGCTGTACGGGGATGAGCAGTTCTTC,CASSGLYGDEQFF
once,TRBV27,-,TRBJ2-7,TGTGCCAGCAGTTTAAAGCGGGACAGTGGTTACGAGCAGTACTTC,CASSLKRDSGYEQYF
-,TRBV7-2,-,TRBJ1-4,TGTGCCAGCAGCTCCCGGGCCCTTAATGAAAAACTGTTTTTT,CASSSRALNEKLFF
-,TRBV6-1,TRBD1,TRBJ2-1,TGTGCCAGCAGTGAGGGGACAGGGTCCTACAATGAGCAGTTCTTC,CASSEGTGSYNEQFF